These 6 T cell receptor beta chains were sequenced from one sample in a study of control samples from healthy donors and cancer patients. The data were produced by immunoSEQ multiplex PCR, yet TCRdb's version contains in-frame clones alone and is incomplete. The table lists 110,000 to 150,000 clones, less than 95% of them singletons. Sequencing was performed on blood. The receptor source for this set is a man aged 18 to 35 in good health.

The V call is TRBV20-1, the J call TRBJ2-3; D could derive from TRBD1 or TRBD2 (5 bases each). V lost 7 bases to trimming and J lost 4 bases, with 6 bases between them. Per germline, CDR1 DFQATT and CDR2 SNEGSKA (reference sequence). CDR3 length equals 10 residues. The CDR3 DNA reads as TGCAGTGGAGGGGCAGATACGCAGTATTTT. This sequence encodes CSGGADTQYF.

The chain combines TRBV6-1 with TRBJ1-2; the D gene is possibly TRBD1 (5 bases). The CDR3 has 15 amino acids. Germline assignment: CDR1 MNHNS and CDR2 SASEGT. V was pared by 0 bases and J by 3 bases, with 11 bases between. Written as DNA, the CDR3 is TGTGCCAGCAGTGAAGCGCTTCGGGGACACTATGGCTACACCTTC. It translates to CASSEALRGHYGYTF.

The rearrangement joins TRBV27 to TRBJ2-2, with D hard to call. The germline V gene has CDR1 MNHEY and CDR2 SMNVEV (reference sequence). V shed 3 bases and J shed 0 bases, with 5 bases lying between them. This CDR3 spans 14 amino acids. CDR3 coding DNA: TGTGCCAGCAGTTTCGGTACGAACACCGGGGAGCTGTTTTTT. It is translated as CASSFGTNTGELFF.

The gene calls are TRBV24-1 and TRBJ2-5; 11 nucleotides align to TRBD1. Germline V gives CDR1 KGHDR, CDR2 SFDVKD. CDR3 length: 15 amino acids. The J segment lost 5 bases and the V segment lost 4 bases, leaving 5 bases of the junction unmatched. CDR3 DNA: TGTGCCACCAGTGAGCGGACAGGGGGCTTGGAGACCCAGTACTTC. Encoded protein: CATSERTGGLETQYF.

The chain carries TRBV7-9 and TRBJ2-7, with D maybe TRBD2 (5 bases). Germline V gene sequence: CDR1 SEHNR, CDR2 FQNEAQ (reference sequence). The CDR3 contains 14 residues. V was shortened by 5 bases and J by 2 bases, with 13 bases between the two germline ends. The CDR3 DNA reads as TGTGCCAGCAGCCCCGGCGGGCCCCCCTACGAGCAGTACTTC. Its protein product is CASSPGGPPYEQYF.

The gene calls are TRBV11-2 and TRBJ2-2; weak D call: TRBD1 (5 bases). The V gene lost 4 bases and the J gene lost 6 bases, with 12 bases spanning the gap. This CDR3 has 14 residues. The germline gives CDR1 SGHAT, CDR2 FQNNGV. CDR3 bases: TGTGCCAGCAGCTCAACCAGGGTCGCCGGGGAGCTGTTTTTT. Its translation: CASSSTRVAGELFF.